This record covers a single T cell receptor (beta chain). Its target is not known. Clones were read by immunoSEQ multiplex PCR, and TCRdb kept only the in-frame ones, dropping some. The repertoire holds 2 million to 2.5 million clones, with over 85% as singletons. These data are taken from a study of shared clonotypes between healthy human individuals. The CDR3 is 14 residues long. V lost 11 bases and J 4 bases, leaving 20 bases between the germline ends. CDR1 and CDR2 from the germline V gene are MDHEN and SYDVKM. Study-wide findings and caveats: Shared clonotypes: about 5.3% naive CD4, around 3.7% naive CD8, roughly 2.2% memory CD4, 0.4% to 0.45% memory CD8.

Sequencing was done on a sample of naive CD4+ T cells from PBMCs. As to subset: CD45RA+ positively selected. This rearrangement joins TRBV28 to TRBJ1-2, with D unclear. The clonotype comes from a man aged 18 to 29 in good health. Some clones in this sample may be carry-over from other donors' samples. DNA of the CDR3: TGTGCCTATGGTCCGGACGGGCAGCCCTATGGCTACACCTTC. Amino acids: CAYGPDGQPYGYTF.